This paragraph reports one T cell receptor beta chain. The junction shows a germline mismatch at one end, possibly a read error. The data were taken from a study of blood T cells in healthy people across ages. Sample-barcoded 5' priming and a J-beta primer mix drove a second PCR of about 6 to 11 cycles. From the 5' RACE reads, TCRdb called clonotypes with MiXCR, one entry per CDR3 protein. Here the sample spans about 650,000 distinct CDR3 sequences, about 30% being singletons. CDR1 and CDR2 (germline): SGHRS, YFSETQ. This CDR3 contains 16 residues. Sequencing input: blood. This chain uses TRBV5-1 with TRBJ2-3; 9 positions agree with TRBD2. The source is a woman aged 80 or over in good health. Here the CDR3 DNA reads TGCGCCGGCAGCAGGCCGGCGGGGGGGAACACAGATACGCAGTATTTT. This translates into CAGSRPAGGNTDTQYF.